The rows below give T cell receptor beta chains drawn from one sample of a study of T cell repertoires in cytomegalovirus infection. No antigen has been assigned to these receptors. Each CDR3 protein gets one entry after TCRdb re-called the reads with MiXCR. The sample contains about half a million distinct CDR3 sequences, 30% to 40% of which appear only once. Sample: cultured PBMCs, taken from culture after CMV antigen stimulation. The receptor set was obtained from a human donor in good health (CMV status not recorded). Some clones in this sample may be carry-over from other donors' samples. Both conserved end residues are part of each CDR3. A D gene is named only where the DNA matches it firmly. Clone size is shown for a subset of rows, as once, few, many or a class of expanded clone.

J gene: TRBJ1-2; CDR3 length: 18; D gene: TRBD1; clone size: NA; V gene: TRBV5-8; CDR3 DNA: TGTGCCAGCATCCTTCTTCGGAAGGGGGCAACTACTAACTATGGCTACACCTTC; CDR3 protein: CASILLRKGATTNYGYTF
J gene: TRBJ1-4; CDR3 length: 15; D gene: NA; clone size: NA; V gene: TRBV28; CDR3 DNA: TGTGCCAGCAGTTTTATGCAGGGGACGGGTGAAAAACTGTTTTTT; CDR3 protein: CASSFMQGTGEKLFF
J gene: TRBJ2-3; CDR3 length: 14; D gene: TRBD2; clone size: many; V gene: TRBV7-2; CDR3 DNA: TGTGCCAGCAGCTTAGAAGCGGGAGCAGATACGCAGTATTTT; CDR3 protein: CASSLEAGADTQYF
J gene: TRBJ2-1; CDR3 length: 17; D gene: TRBD2; clone size: NA; V gene: TRBV7-2; CDR3 DNA: TGTGCCAGCAGCTTAGACCAACTAGCGGGAGAGGCGTGGGGGCAGTTCTTC; CDR3 protein: CASSLDQLAGEAWGQFF
J gene: TRBJ2-7; CDR3 length: 14; D gene: TRBD1; clone size: NA; V gene: TRBV28; CDR3 DNA: TGTGCCAGCAGTAAGGACAGGGGTCAGGACGAGCAGTACTTC; CDR3 protein: CASSKDRGQDEQYF
J gene: TRBJ2-4; CDR3 length: 13; D gene: NA; clone size: NA; V gene: TRBV12-3/TRBV12-4; CDR3 DNA: TGTGCCAGCAGTTTAATCAGGACGGACGGGCAGTACTTC; CDR3 protein: CASSLIRTDGQYF
J gene: TRBJ1-1; CDR3 length: 13; D gene: NA; clone size: NA; V gene: TRBV20-1; CDR3 DNA: TGCAGTGCTATACTGAATATGAACACTGAAGCTTTCTTT; CDR3 protein: CSAILNMNTEAFF
J gene: TRBJ1-2; CDR3 length: 14; D gene: NA; clone size: once; V gene: TRBV6-7; CDR3 DNA: TGTGCCAGGATACTCACGCATTTTGGCGATGGCTACACCTTC; CDR3 protein: CARILTHFGDGYTF
J gene: TRBJ2-3; CDR3 length: 13; D gene: TRBD1; clone size: few; V gene: TRBV7-2; CDR3 DNA: TGTGCCAGCAGCTGGGGGGACAGGCCCAGGGAGTATTTT; CDR3 protein: CASSWGDRPREYF
J gene: TRBJ2-5; CDR3 length: 15; D gene: NA; clone size: NA; V gene: TRBV4-3; CDR3 DNA: TGCGCCAGCAGCCAAGATGTAGGGGTTGGAGAGACCCAGTACTTC; CDR3 protein: CASSQDVGVGETQYF
J gene: TRBJ1-1; CDR3 length: 14; D gene: TRBD1; clone size: few; V gene: TRBV12-3/TRBV12-4; CDR3 DNA: TGTGCCAGCTCCACTAACCAGGGGGACACTGAAGCTTTCTTT; CDR3 protein: CASSTNQGDTEAFF